The clone carrying this T cell receptor (beta chain) is a singleton in its sample. Its antigen is currently unknown. The data were produced by immunoSEQ multiplex PCR, yet TCRdb's version contains in-frame clones alone and is incomplete. The table lists approximately 1,000,000 clones, 77% of them singletons. The CDR3 has 15 residues. V gave up 4 bases and J gave up 2 bases; unmatched junction bases: 7. The germline gives CDR1 MGHRA, CDR2 YSYEKL. The data originate from a study of shared clonotypes between healthy human individuals. Broader study findings: When naive CD4 clonotypes were compared across a handful of donors, 5% to 5.5% were shared.

The sequencing sample was made of memory CD4+ T cells from PBMCs. The subset denotes: CD45RA-negative fraction. The TCR originated in a man aged 18-30 years in good health. Some clones in this sample may be carry-over from other donors' samples. The chain is built from TRBV4-1 and TRBJ2-5; 7 nucleotides agree with TRBD1. CDR3 region: CASSPGTVRQETQYF. The CDR3 nucleotides read TGCGCCAGCAGCCCCGGGACAGTACGTCAAGAGACCCAGTACTTC.